This entry concerns a single T cell receptor beta chain. The antigen it recognizes is unknown. Per-nucleotide qualities are absent, and no much larger clonotype sits a single base away. The trim is 3 bases for V and 4 bases for J, with a gap of 8 bases between the germline ends. As encoded in the germline V gene, CDR1 is SGDLS while CDR2 is YYNGEE. From cysteine to phenylalanine, the CDR3 is 13 amino acids long. Only the CDR3 DNA stays, 39 bases, in frame from base 1. The sample comes from a study of blood T cell repertoires in COVID-19 (TCRdb year 2020). Regarding the study in general: For ImmuneRACE Cohort 3, a participant was defined as recovered based on two consecutive negative NP/OP PCR tests, clearance by a healthcare professional, or resolution of symptoms. Samples covering the acute and convalescent phases of COVID-19 were provided by collaborators in the United States, Italy and Spain. The prospective study material was composed of cDNA or gDNA derived from T cells, B-cell-depleted T cells, or PBMCs. Subjects who had been exposed to COVID-19, were actively infected with it, or had recovered from it provided the deeply sampled blood TCRbeta repertoires that made up the dataset. The repertoires were made available in a free public database intended to serve as a resource for research on the immune response to SARS-CoV-2. Samples were obtained from the ongoing ImmuneRACE study (first 160 participants) and from about 1,300 subjects provided by 6 global collaborators. Sample metadata almost always included a de-identified subject ID, COVID-19 status, age in years and sex. Where HLA class I and class II types were available, the types were taken from metadata supplied by the sample provider, not from assay-based typing.

TCRbeta CDR3 regions were amplified from genomic DNA by means of the immunoSEQ Assay, a bias-controlled multiplex PCR. The paper's data handling went like this. Nucleated cell counts per sample were estimated from amplification of reference gene primers within the assay. To quantify the absolute abundance of each unique TCRbeta CDR3 rearrangement, sequence reads were collapsed and filtered. For each sample, productive Simpson clonality was calculated as the square root of Simpson's diversity index over productive rearrangements. Sourced from immuneACCESS, this table was stored by TCRdb with only in-frame sequences that have V and J called. A share of the clones is absent; for the studies checked, an unresolved V gene accounts for under half, and the remainder has no known explanation. V and J calls and clone size come straight from that table; D and trimming were deduced from the DNA. A total of 250,000 to 350,000 clones appear in this sample, 85% to 90% of them only once. The ten largest make up 2% to 2.5% of the sample.

Findings and caveats that apply to the study as a whole: The quantity of clinical and demographic metadata differed by source and by participant and was supplied without curation.

Participants in the prospective study were aged about 18 to 89 years, lived in about two dozen United States geographic areas, and enrolled through a virtual design. Cohort assignment in the prospective study relied on participant-reported clinical history from a screening survey and a study questionnaire. In the prospective study, mobile phlebotomists collected whole blood, serum and a nasopharyngeal or oropharyngeal swab from each participant. Additional blood draws and questionnaires over an approximately two-month period could optionally be provided by prospective study participants. Before DNA extraction, blood samples from the prospective study were shipped at room temperature or frozen.

The receptor chain draws on TRBV9 and TRBJ1-5; a confident D gene designation cannot be given. This TCR was sampled from a woman aged 55-75 years in a cohort exposed to, infected with or recovered from COVID-19 (not recorded which). Sequencing input: PBMCs or T cells enriched from blood (not recorded which). CDR3 protein: CASSAIANQPQHF. The base sequence is TGTGCCAGCAGCGCCATAGCAAATCAGCCCCAGCATTTT.